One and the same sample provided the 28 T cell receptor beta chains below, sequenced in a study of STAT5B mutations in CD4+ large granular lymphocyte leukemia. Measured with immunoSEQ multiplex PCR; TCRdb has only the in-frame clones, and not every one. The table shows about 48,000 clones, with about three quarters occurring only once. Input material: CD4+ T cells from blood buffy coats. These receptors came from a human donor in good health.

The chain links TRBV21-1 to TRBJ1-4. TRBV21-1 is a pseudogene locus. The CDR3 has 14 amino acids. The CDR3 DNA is TGTGCCAGCAGCAAAGGCGGGTCTGGTGAAAAACTGTTTTTT. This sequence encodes CASSKGGSGEKLFF.

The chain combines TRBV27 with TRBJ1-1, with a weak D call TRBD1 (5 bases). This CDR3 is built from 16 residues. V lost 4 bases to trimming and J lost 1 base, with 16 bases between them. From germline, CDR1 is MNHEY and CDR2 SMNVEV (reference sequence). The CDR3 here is CASSSAPGRQNTEAFF. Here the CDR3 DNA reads TGTGCCAGCAGTTCAGCGCCGGGACGGCAGAACACTGAAGCTTTCTTT.

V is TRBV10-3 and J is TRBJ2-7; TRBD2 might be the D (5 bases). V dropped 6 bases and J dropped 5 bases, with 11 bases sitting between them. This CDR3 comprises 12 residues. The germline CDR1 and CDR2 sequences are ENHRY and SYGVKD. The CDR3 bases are TGTGCCATCAGCCCGGGGTGGAACGAGCAGTACTTC. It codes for CAISPGWNEQYF.

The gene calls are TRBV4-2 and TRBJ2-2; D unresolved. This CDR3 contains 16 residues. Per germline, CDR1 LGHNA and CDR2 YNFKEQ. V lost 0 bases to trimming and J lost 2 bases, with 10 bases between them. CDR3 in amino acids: CASSQDPGGNTGELFF. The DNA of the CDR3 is TGTGCCAGCAGCCAAGATCCAGGCGGAAACACCGGGGAGCTGTTTTTT.

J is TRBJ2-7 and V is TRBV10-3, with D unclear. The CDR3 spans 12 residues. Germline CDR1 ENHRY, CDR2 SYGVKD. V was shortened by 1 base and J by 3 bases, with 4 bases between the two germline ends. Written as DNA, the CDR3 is TGTGCCATCAGTGAGTATAGCTACGAGCAGTACTTC. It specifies CAISEYSYEQYF.

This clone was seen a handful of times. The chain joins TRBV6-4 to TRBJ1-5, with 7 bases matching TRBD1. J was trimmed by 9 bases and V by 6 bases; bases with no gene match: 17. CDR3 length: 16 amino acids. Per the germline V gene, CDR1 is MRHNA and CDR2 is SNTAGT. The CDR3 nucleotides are TGTGCCAGCAGCAACGAGGGACAGACGCTAGAACGGCCCCAGCATTTT. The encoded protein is CASSNEGQTLERPQHF.

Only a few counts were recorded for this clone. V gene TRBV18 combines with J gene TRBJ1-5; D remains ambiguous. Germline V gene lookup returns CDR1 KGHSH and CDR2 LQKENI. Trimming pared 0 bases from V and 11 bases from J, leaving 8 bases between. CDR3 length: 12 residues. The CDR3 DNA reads TGTGCCAGCTCACCACCGCAATGGTCCCAGCATTTT. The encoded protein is CASSPPQWSQHF.

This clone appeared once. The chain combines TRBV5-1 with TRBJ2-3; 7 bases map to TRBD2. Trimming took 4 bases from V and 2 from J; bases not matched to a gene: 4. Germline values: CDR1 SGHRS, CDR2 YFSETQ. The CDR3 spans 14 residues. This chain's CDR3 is CASSGGGSTDTQYF. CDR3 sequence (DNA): TGCGCCAGCAGCGGGGGGGGGTCCACAGATACGCAGTATTTT.

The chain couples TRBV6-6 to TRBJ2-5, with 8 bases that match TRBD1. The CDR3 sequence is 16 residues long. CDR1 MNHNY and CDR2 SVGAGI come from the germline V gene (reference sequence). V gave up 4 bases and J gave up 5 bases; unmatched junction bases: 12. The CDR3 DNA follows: TGTGCCAGCAGTTCCTCCTCAGGGGGCGGCTGGGAGACCCAGTACTTC. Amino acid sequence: CASSSSSGGGWETQYF.

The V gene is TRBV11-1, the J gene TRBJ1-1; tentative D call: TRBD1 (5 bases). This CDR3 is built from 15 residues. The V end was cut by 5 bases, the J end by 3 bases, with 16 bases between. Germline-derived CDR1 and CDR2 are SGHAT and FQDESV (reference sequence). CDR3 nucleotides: TGTGCCAGCAGCCCCCGGCGCGGGGGGTACACTGAAGCTTTCTTT. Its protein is CASSPRRGGYTEAFF.

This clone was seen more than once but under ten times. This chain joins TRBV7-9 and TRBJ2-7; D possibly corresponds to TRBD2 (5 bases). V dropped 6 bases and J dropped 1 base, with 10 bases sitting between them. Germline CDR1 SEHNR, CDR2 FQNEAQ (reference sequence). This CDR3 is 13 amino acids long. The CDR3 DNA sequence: TGTGCCAGCAGTGAGGGAATGTCCTACGAGCAGTACTTC. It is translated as CASSEGMSYEQYF.

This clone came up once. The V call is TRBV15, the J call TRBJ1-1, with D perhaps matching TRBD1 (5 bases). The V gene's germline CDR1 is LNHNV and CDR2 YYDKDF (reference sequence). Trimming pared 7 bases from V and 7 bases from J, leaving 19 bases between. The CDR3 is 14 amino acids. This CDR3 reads CATKRRQFPGEAFF. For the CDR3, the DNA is TGTGCCACCAAGCGAAGACAGTTTCCCGGTGAAGCTTTCTTT.

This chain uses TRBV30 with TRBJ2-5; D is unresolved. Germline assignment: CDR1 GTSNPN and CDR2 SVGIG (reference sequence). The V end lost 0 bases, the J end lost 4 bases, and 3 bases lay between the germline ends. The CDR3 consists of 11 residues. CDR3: CAWSVLETQYF. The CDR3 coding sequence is TGTGCCTGGAGTGTCTTAGAGACCCAGTACTTC.

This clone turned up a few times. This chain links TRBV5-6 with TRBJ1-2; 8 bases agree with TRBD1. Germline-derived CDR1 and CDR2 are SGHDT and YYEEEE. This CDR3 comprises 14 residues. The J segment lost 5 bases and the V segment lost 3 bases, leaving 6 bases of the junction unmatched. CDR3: CASSWTGSPYGYTF. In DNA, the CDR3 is TGTGCCAGCAGCTGGACAGGGTCCCCATATGGCTACACCTTC. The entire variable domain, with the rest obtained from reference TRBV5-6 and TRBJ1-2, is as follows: DAGVTQSPTHLIKTRGQQVTLRCSPKSGHDTVSWYQQALGQGPQFIFQYYEEEERQRGNFPDRFSGHQFPNYSSELNVNALLLGDSALYLCASSWTGSPYGYTFGSGTRLTVV.

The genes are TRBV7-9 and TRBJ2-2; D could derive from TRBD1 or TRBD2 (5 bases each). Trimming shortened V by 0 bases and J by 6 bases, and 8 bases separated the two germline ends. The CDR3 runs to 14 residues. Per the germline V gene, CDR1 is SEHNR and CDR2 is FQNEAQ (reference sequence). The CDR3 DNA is TGTGCCAGCAGCTTAGCCGGGACCGCCGGGGAGCTGTTTTTT. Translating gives CASSLAGTAGELFF.

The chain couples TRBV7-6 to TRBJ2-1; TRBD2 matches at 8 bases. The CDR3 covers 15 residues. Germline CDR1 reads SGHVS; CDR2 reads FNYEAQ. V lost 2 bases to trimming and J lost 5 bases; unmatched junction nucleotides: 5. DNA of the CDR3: TGTGCCAGCAGCTTACAGCCGGGGGGGAACAATGAGCAGTTCTTC. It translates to CASSLQPGGNNEQFF.

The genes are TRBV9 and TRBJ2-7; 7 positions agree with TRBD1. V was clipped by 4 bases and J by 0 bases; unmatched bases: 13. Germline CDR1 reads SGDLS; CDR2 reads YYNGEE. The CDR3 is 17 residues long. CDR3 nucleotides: TGTGCCAGCAGCTCAACGGCGGTAGGACAGGCCTCCTACGAGCAGTACTTC. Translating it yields CASSSTAVGQASYEQYF.

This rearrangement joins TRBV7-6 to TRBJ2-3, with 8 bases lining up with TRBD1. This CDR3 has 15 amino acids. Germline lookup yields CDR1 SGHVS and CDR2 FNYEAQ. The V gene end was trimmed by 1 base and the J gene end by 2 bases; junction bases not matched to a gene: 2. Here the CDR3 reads CASSLGTGNTDTQYF. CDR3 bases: TGTGCCAGCAGCTTAGGGACAGGGAACACAGATACGCAGTATTTT.

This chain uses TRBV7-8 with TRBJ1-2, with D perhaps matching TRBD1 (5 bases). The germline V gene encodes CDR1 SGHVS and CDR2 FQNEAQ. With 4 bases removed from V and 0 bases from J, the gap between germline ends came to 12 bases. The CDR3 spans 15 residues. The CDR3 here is CASSSTGTANYGYTF. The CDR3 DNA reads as TGTGCCAGCAGCTCTACCGGGACCGCTAACTATGGCTACACCTTC. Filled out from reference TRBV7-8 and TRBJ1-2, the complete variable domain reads GAGVSQSPRYKVAKRGQDVALRCDPISGHVSLFWYQQALGQGPEFLTYFQNEAQLDKSGLPSDRFFAERPEGSVSTLKIQRTQQEDSAVYLCASSSTGTANYGYTFGSGTRLTVV.

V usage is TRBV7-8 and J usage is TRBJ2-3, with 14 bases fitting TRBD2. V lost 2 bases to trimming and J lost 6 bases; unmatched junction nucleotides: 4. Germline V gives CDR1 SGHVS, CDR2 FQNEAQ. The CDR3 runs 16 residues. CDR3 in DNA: TGTGCCAGCAGCTTACGGACTAGCGGGGGGTCGGATACGCAGTATTTT. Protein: CASSLRTSGGSDTQYF.

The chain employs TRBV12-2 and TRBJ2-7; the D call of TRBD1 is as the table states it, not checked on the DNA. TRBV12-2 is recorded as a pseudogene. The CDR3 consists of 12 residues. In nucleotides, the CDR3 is TGTGCAAGTCGCTTAAACAACTACGAGCAGTACTTC. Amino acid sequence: CASRLNNYEQYF.

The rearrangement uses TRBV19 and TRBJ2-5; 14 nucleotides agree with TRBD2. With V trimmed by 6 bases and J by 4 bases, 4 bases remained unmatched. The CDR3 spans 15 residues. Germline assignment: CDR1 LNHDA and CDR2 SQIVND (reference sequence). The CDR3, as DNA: TGTGCCAGTAGCCCCGGACTAGCGGGGGGAGAGACCCAGTACTTC. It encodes CASSPGLAGGETQYF. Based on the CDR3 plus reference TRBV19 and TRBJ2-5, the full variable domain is DGGITQSPKYLFRKEGQNVTLSCEQNLNHDAMYWYRQDPGQGLRLIYYSQIVNDFQKGDIAEGYSVSREKKESFPLTVTSAQKNPTAFYLCASSPGLAGGETQYFGPGTRLLVL.

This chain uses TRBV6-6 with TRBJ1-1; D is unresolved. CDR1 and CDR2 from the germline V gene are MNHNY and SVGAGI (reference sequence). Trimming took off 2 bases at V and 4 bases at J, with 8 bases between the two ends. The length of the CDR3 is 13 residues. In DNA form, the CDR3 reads TGTGCCAGCAGTTACGAGGTCGGCACTGAAGCTTTCTTT. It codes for CASSYEVGTEAFF.

The CDR3 DNA reads as TGTGCCATCAAGGAGGGGACAGGGGGAAGGGGTGAAGCTTTCTTT. Amino acids: CAIKEGTGGRGEAFF. The V call is TRBV10-3, the J call TRBJ1-1; TRBD1 agrees at 11 bases. Germline values: CDR1 ENHRY, CDR2 SYGVKD. The CDR3 has 15 residues. J gave up 7 bases and V 7 bases, and 11 bases lay outside the gene matches.

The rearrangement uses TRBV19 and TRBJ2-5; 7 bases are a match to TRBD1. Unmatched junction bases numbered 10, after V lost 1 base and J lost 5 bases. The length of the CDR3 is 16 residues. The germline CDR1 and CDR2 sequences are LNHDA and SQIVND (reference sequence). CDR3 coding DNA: TGTGCCAGTAGTATAGTAAGGGGGCAGGGTGCGGAGACCCAGTACTTC. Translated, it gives CASSIVRGQGAETQYF.

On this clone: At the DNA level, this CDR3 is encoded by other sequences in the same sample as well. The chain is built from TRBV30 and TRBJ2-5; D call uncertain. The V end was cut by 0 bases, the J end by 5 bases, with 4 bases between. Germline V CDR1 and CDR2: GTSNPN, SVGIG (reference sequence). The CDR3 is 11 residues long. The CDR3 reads CAWSVGETQYF. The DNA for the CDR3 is TGTGCCTGGAGTGTGGGCGAGACCCAGTACTTC.

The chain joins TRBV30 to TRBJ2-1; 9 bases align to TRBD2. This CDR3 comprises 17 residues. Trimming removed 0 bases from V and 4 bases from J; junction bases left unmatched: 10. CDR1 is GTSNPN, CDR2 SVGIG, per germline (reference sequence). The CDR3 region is CAWSVPSGGLFYNEQFF. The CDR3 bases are TGTGCCTGGAGTGTACCGAGCGGGGGGCTCTTTTACAATGAGCAGTTCTTC.

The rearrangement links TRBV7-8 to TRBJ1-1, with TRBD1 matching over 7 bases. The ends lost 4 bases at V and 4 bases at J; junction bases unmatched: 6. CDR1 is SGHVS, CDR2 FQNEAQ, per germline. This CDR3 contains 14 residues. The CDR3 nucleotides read TGTGCCAGCAGCTCCGCCTGGGACAGCACTGAAGCTTTCTTT. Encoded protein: CASSSAWDSTEAFF.